This passage covers 8 T cell receptor beta chains from one sample sequenced in a study of blood T cells in healthy people across ages. Alongside a J-beta primer mix, a sample-barcoded 5' primer served in a second PCR lasting about 7 to 11 cycles. TCRdb called the 5' RACE reads again in MiXCR, with one record for every CDR3 protein. The table shows more than 800,000 distinct CDR3 sequences, with 25% to 35% occurring only once. Sequenced input: blood. The receptors here all came from a woman of 80 years or more in good health.

The V and J genes are TRBV14 and TRBJ2-7; D might be TRBD2 (6 bases). The germline V gene encodes CDR1 SGHDN and CDR2 FVKESK. This CDR3 is built from 15 residues. Trimming shortened V by 1 base and J by 7 bases, and 17 bases separated the two germline ends. The CDR3 bases are TGTGCCAGCAGCCAAGTTGTTCAGGACTACAATGAGCAGTACTTC. Its translation is CASSQVVQDYNEQYF.

This clonotype was counted many times. The chain recombines TRBV5-1 with TRBJ1-1; D unclear. The germline V gene encodes CDR1 SGHRS and CDR2 YFSETQ. There are 13 residues in the CDR3. Trimming took 4 bases from V and 1 from J, leaving 8 bases between them. The CDR3 loop is CASSRMGNTEAFF. DNA for the CDR3: TGCGCCAGCAGCCGGATGGGGAACACTGAAGCTTTCTTT.

The rearrangement joins TRBV27 to TRBJ2-2, with D uncertain. CDR1 and CDR2 (germline): MNHEY, SMNVEV (reference sequence). The CDR3 consists of 15 residues. With 1 base removed from V and 4 bases from J, the gap between germline ends came to 10 bases. CDR3 residues: CASSLFSLSTGELFF. In nucleotides, the CDR3 is TGTGCCAGCAGTTTATTTTCCCTGAGCACCGGGGAGCTGTTTTTT.

Many counts were recorded for this clonotype. The rearrangement joins TRBV6-2 or TRBV6-3 to TRBJ2-5, with 13 nucleotides matching TRBD2. After removal of 6 bases from V and 1 base from J, the junction contained 8 bases not matched to a gene. The CDR3 totals 17 residues. The germline V gene encodes CDR1 MNHEY and CDR2 SVGEGT. The CDR3 is CASSRGLAGIIQETQYF. The DNA of the CDR3 is TGTGCCAGCAGCCGGGGACTAGCGGGGATTATCCAAGAGACCCAGTACTTC.

The chain links TRBV20-1 to TRBJ2-7; weak D call: TRBD2 (6 bases). The CDR3 covers 15 residues. Germline V gene sequence: CDR1 DFQATT, CDR2 SNEGSKA (reference sequence). V lost 2 bases, J lost 2 bases, and 16 bases lay in between. The CDR3 nucleotides read TGCAGTGCTAGAAAGGCGGGGCAGGGCACCTACGAGCAGTACTTC. Its protein is CSARKAGQGTYEQYF.

This clonotype was counted only a few times. This sequence joins TRBV6-1 and TRBJ2-7; 11 bases are a match to TRBD1. This CDR3 spans 15 amino acids. V was clipped by 4 bases and J by 3 bases; unmatched bases: 5. From germline, CDR1 is MNHNS and CDR2 SASEGT. DNA for the CDR3: TGTGCCAGCAGTGTAAGGACAGGGGGCGGCTACGAGCAGTACTTC. This encodes CASSVRTGGGYEQYF.

This clonotype showed up just a few times. The chain joins TRBV11-3 to TRBJ2-1; D is possibly TRBD2 (7 bases). Trimming shortened V by 4 bases and J by 3 bases, and 16 bases separated the two germline ends. Germline values: CDR1 SGHNT, CDR2 YENEEA. This CDR3 is built from 16 residues. The CDR3 is CASSYEQGGFYNEQFF. For the CDR3, the DNA is TGTGCCAGCAGCTACGAACAGGGAGGGTTCTACAATGAGCAGTTCTTC.

This chain uses TRBV28 with TRBJ1-5; possibly TRBD1 for D (5 bases). This CDR3 has 16 residues. Germline values: CDR1 MDHEN, CDR2 SYDVKM. V was cut by 6 bases and J by 0 bases, with 15 bases left in between. The CDR3 region is CASRPDRIYSNQPQHF. DNA for the CDR3: TGTGCCAGCAGACCCGACAGAATCTATAGCAATCAGCCCCAGCATTTT.